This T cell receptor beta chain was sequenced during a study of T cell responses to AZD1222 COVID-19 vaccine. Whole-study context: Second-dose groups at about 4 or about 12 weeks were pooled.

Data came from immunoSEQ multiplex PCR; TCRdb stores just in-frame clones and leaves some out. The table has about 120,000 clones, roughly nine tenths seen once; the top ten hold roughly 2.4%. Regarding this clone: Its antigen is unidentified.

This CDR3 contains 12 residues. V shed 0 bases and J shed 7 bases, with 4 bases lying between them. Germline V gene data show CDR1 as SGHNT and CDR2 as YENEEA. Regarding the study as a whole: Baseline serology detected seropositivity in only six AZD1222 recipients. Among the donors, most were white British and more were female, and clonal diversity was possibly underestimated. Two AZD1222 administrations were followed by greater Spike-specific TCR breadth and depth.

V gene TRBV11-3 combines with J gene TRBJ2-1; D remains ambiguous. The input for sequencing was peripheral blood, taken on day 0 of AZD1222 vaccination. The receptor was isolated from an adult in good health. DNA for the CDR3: TGTGCCAGCAGCTTAGATGATAATGAGCAGTTCTTC. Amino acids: CASSLDDNEQFF.